Each of the 22 T cell receptor beta chains below was sequenced from the same sample in a study of T cell clonality in common variable immunodeficiency. TCRdb keeps only in-frame clones here, not all; method: immunoSEQ multiplex PCR. There are roughly 70,000 clones in the sample, none observed a single time. Sequencing was done on a sample of peripheral blood mononuclear cells. The receptors derive from a person between 18 and 69 years old in good health.

This clone was counted at least ten times. The missing CDR3 end, 3 residues past where the read stops, is filled in from the germline J gene. V usage is TRBV14 and J usage is TRBJ2-3; TRBD2 aligns across 11 bases. The CDR3 covers 18 residues. CDR1 is SGHDN and CDR2 is FVKESK in the germline V gene. With V trimmed by 1 base and J by 2 bases, 8 bases remained unmatched. The part of the CDR3 DNA that was read is TGTGCCAGCAGCCAAGTGGAGGGGACTAGCGGTTTCACAGATACG. As protein: CASSQVEGTSGFTDT. The whole CDR3 protein reads CASSQVEGTSGFTDTQYF.

This clone has ten or more counts. The part of the CDR3 DNA that was read is TGCAGTGCTAGGGGGACTAGCTGGGGGTCAGATACG. Residues: CSARGTSWGSDT. In full, the CDR3 reads CSARGTSWGSDTQYF. The rearrangement uses TRBV20-1 and TRBJ2-3; the match to TRBD2 covers 9 bases. The read finishes 3 residues shy of the CDR3 end, and the germline J gene is used to complete it. Germline CDR1 reads DFQATT; CDR2 reads SNEGSKA (reference sequence). The CDR3 has 15 residues. With V trimmed by 3 bases and J by 4 bases, 8 bases remained unmatched.

At least ten counts were recorded for this clone. The read is 3 residues too short to cover the CDR3 end, so that end is filled in from the germline J gene. This chain joins TRBV28 and TRBJ1-5; D is undetermined. The CDR3 is 16 residues long. Trimming pared 9 bases from V and 3 bases from J, leaving 21 bases between. Germline CDR1 and CDR2: MDHEN and SYDVKM. Incomplete CDR3 DNA: TGTGCCAGTACACCCGGACTATCAATCCCCAATCAGCCC. It yields the protein CASTPGLSIPNQP. The whole CDR3 protein is CASTPGLSIPNQPQHF.

This clone occurred many times. Read data end 3 residues before the CDR3 end; the end is taken from the germline J gene. This chain links TRBV6-4 with TRBJ2-1; D may correspond to TRBD1 or TRBD2 (7 bases each). Trimming left V 2 bases short and J 7 bases short, with 12 bases between. Germline CDR1 MRHNA, CDR2 SNTAGT. The CDR3 runs to 14 residues. Partial CDR3 DNA: TGTGCCAGCAGTGACGGGGAGGGGGCGAATGAG. Encoded protein: CASSDGEGANE. The whole CDR3 sequence is CASSDGEGANEQFF.

In its sample, this clone was seen many times. Coverage ceases 3 residues before the CDR3 finishes, and the germline J gene fills in the end. The chain has TRBV6-4 and TRBJ2-2; TRBD1 might be the D (6 bases). Trimming removed 5 bases from V and 4 bases from J, with 17 bases in between. CDR3 length equals 16 residues. Germline CDR1 and CDR2: MRHNA and SNTAGT. Here the CDR3 reads CASSRSHRDSTGELFF. The CDR3 bases that were read are TGTGCCAGCAGTCGATCCCACAGGGATAGCACCGGGGAG.

There are many counts of this clone. The read finishes 3 residues shy of the CDR3 end, and the germline J gene is used to complete it. This chain connects TRBV20-1 to TRBJ2-7, with a weak D call TRBD2 (5 bases). The V end lost 3 bases, the J end lost 0 bases, and 9 bases lay between the germline ends. From germline, CDR1 is DFQATT and CDR2 SNEGSKA (reference sequence). The CDR3 sequence is 13 residues long. The CDR3 DNA, read in part, is TGCAGTGCTAGCGGGGTAATCTCCTACGAG. It specifies CSASGVISYE. The complete CDR3 protein is CSASGVISYEQYF.

This clone was recorded many times. The CDR3 is cut off 3 residues early in the read; its end comes from the germline J gene. The chain is built from TRBV20-1 and TRBJ1-2; D remains unclear. This CDR3 region has 11 residues. Trimming pared 5 bases from V and 7 bases from J, leaving 11 bases between. The germline V gene encodes CDR1 DFQATT and CDR2 SNEGSKA (reference sequence). The part of the CDR3 DNA that was read is TGCAGTGCTCCGTACCCCGGTGGC. As protein: CSAPYPGG. The whole CDR3 sequence is CSAPYPGGYTF.

This clone was detected ten times or more. Coverage ceases 3 residues before the CDR3 finishes, and the germline J gene fills in the end. The V gene is TRBV6-2 or TRBV6-3, the J gene TRBJ2-4, with TRBD2 matching 10 bases. Germline CDR1 is MNHEY and CDR2 is SVGEGT. The V and J ends lost 5 bases and 6 bases, in that order; junction bases with no gene match: 4. This CDR3 is built from 14 residues. CDR3 DNA, as far as it was read: TGTGCCAGCAGTCCCGCTAGCGGGAGAAACATT. Translating it yields CASSPASGRNI. Given in full, the CDR3 is CASSPASGRNIQYF.

This clone was detected ten times or more. CDR3 bases read: TGTGCCAGCAGCTTAGTGAGACAGGGGGCGGCCAAAAACATT. Its protein is CASSLVRQGAAKNI. The CDR3 as a whole reads CASSLVRQGAAKNIQYF. V and J are TRBV13 and TRBJ2-4; 10 nucleotides line up with TRBD1. The read falls 3 residues short of the CDR3 end, and the missing part is taken from the germline J gene. There are 17 residues in the CDR3. In germline, CDR1 is PRHDT, CDR2 FYEKMQ (reference sequence). V lost 1 base and J lost 1; bases outside the gene matches: 4.

In this sample, this clone turned up many times. The CDR3 is cut off 3 residues early in the read; its end comes from the germline J gene. The rearrangement links TRBV11-2 to TRBJ1-1; TRBD1 agrees at 7 bases. Looked up from germline, CDR1 is SGHAT and CDR2 is FQNNGV. The CDR3 loop spans 14 amino acids. V was pared by 6 bases and J by 3 bases, with 7 bases of the junction left unmatched. CDR3 sequence: CASRQTGTHTEAFF. Incomplete CDR3 DNA: TGTGCCAGCAGACAGACAGGGACCCACACTGAA.

This clone was counted ten times or more. Read coverage stops 3 residues before the CDR3 terminus; the germline J gene supplies the remainder. The V call is TRBV30, the J call TRBJ2-2; 9 bases map to TRBD2. The length of the CDR3 is 15 residues. Germline CDR1 GTSNPN, CDR2 SVGIG (reference sequence). CDR3 DNA (partial): TGTGCTATCACAAGCGGGAGGAGGCACACCGGGGAG. This sequence encodes CAITSGRRHTGE. In full, the CDR3 is CAITSGRRHTGELFF. Using reference TRBV30 and TRBJ2-2 for the parts outside the CDR3, the full variable domain is SQTIHQWPATLVQPVGSPLSLECTVEGTSNPNLYWYRQAAGRGLQLLFYSVGIGQISSEVPQNLSASRPQDRQFILSSKKLLLSDSGFYLCAITSGRRHTGELFFGEGSRLTVL.

There are many counts of this clone. The read ends 3 residues before the CDR3 terminus; that terminus is restored from the germline J gene. The chain recombines TRBV4-1 with TRBJ2-7; TRBD1 matches 8 bases. Germline-derived CDR1 and CDR2 are MGHRA and YSYEKL. V lost 3 bases and J lost 0; bases outside the gene matches: 4. CDR3 length: 15 residues. This chain's CDR3 is CASSQRQGNSYEQYF. The sequenced CDR3 bases are TGCGCCAGCAGCCAGCGACAGGGGAACTCCTACGAG.

This clone was found many times. The DNA ends 3 residues before the CDR3 does, and the rest of the CDR3 is filled in from the germline J gene. The V gene is TRBV5-1, the J gene TRBJ1-4; tentative D call: TRBD1 (5 bases). The CDR3 is 15 residues long. Between the trimmed V and J ends, which lost 5 bases and 2 bases, there was a span of 13 bases. The V gene's germline CDR1 is SGHRS and CDR2 YFSETQ. The CDR3 bases that were read are TGCGCCAGCAGACCCATCGGGGGGACTAATGAAAAA. It is translated as CASRPIGGTNEK. The whole CDR3 is CASRPIGGTNEKLFF.

This clone was counted ten times or more. The read ends 3 residues early relative to the CDR3; the germline J gene fills the gap. The V call is TRBV20-1, the J call TRBJ2-1; D is ambiguous. Germline V gene data show CDR1 as DFQATT and CDR2 as SNEGSKA (reference sequence). Trimming removed 3 bases at V and 1 base at J, with 10 bases between. The CDR3 is 14 amino acids. The CDR3 sequence: CSASPYASYNEQFF. CDR3 DNA (partial): TGCAGTGCTAGTCCCTACGCGTCCTACAATGAG.

This clone was counted at least ten times. The read halts 3 residues ahead of the CDR3 end, with the missing end drawn from the germline J gene. The chain links TRBV30 to TRBJ2-4, with 14 bases identical to TRBD2. Germline V gives CDR1 GTSNPN, CDR2 SVGIG (reference sequence). With V trimmed by 1 base and J by 0 bases, 8 bases remained unmatched. This CDR3 has 19 amino acids. The DNA read from the CDR3 is TGTGCCTGGAGTGCTGGGACTAGCGGGGGCCCCCTAGCCAAAAACATT. It codes for CAWSAGTSGGPLAKNI. The full CDR3 reads CAWSAGTSGGPLAKNIQYF.

This clone was seen repeatedly, ten times or more. The CDR3 goes on 3 residues after the read ends, and that part is filled in from the germline J gene. J is TRBJ2-7 and V is TRBV5-1, with TRBD2 matching 7 bases. The CDR3 runs 13 residues. Trimming cost V 2 bases and J 5 bases; bases outside gene matches: 4. Germline V gene sequence: CDR1 SGHRS, CDR2 YFSETQ. The CDR3 DNA, read in part, is TGCGCCAGCAGCTTCGGGACTATCAACGAG. Translating it yields CASSFGTINE. The entire CDR3 reads CASSFGTINEQYF.

This clone was seen at least ten times. The read ends 3 residues early relative to the CDR3; the germline J gene fills the gap. This chain connects TRBV7-9 to TRBJ2-7, with TRBD1 as a possible D gene (5 bases). The CDR3 covers 13 residues. Trimming cost V 5 bases and J 0 bases, with 8 bases left between them. CDR1 and CDR2 from the germline V gene are SEHNR and FQNEAQ (reference sequence). The CDR3 here is CASSQTASYEQYF. The sequenced part of the CDR3 DNA is TGTGCCAGCAGCCAGACAGCCTCCTACGAG. The complete variable domain, with remaining parts taken from reference TRBV7-9 and TRBJ2-7, reads DTGVSQNPRHKITKRGQNVTFRCDPISEHNRLYWYRQTLGQGPEFLTYFQNEAQLEKSRLLSDRFSAERPKGSFSTLEIQRTEQGDSAMYLCASSQTASYEQYFGPGTRLTVT.

This clone was found many times. The missing CDR3 end, 3 residues past where the read stops, is filled in from the germline J gene. The chain links TRBV20-1 to TRBJ2-7; D call uncertain. CDR1 is DFQATT, CDR2 SNEGSKA, per germline (reference sequence). V dropped 3 bases and J dropped 4 bases, with 16 bases sitting between them. The CDR3 length is 14 residues. Incomplete CDR3 DNA: TGCAGTGCTAGCCACCTCGCTCGAGCTTACGAG. Translating gives CSASHLARAYE. In full, the CDR3 is CSASHLARAYEQYF.

This clone was recorded at least ten times. From the germline J gene comes the end of the CDR3, since the read stops 3 residues before it. The chain links TRBV20-1 to TRBJ1-6; D might be TRBD1 (5 bases). The V end lost 3 bases, the J end lost 5 bases, and 11 bases lay between the germline ends. From germline, CDR1 is DFQATT and CDR2 SNEGSKA (reference sequence). The CDR3 runs to 14 residues. The CDR3 is CSASTLTDNSPLHF. The CDR3 bases that were read are TGCAGTGCTAGTACCTTGACAGATAATTCACCC.

This clone was detected a few times. The read ends 3 residues shy of where the CDR3 ends; the end is completed using the germline J gene. The chain joins TRBV11-2 to TRBJ2-1, with D maybe TRBD2 (5 bases). V was cut by 5 bases and J by 7 bases, with 9 bases left in between. The germline V gene has CDR1 SGHAT and CDR2 FQNNGV. The CDR3 length is 12 residues. CDR3 DNA (partial): TGTGCCAGCAGCCTGCGGAGGAATGAG. Translating it yields CASSLRRNE. The complete CDR3 protein is CASSLRRNEQFF.

This clone was seen at least ten times. Read data end 3 residues before the CDR3 end; the end is taken from the germline J gene. The chain recombines TRBV20-1 with TRBJ2-2; D not resolved. Trimming cost V 3 bases and J 2 bases, with 10 bases left between them. The CDR3 is 14 residues long. Looked up from germline, CDR1 is DFQATT and CDR2 is SNEGSKA (reference sequence). CDR3 in amino acids: CSARADSNTGELFF. The sequenced CDR3 bases are TGCAGTGCTAGGGCAGATTCCAACACCGGGGAG.

This clone was observed many times. The observed sequence ends 3 residues before the CDR3 terminus, with the missing tail filled in from the germline J gene. The chain employs TRBV6-1 and TRBJ1-2; 7 bases align to TRBD1. After removal of 3 bases from V and 4 bases from J, the junction contained 2 bases not matched to a gene. The CDR3 is 13 residues long. The germline CDR1 and CDR2 sequences are MNHNS and SASEGT. The sequenced CDR3 bases are TGTGCCAGCAGTGACGACAGGGCCTATGGC. It encodes CASSDDRAYG. The full CDR3 protein reads CASSDDRAYGYTF.